This T cell receptor (beta chain) stems from a study of OX40 agonist ivuxolimab in advanced cancers. In the study overall: It was ivuxolimab, an agonistic anti-OX40 (CD134) antibody, that patients were treated with. Regarding the study as a whole: In CD8+ T cells, expanded clones were on average more numerous than in CD4+. Among some nonresponders, normalized T-cell clonal expansion was also low.

Cycle 7 day 1, cycle 4 day 1, and baseline were the timepoints at which blood was sampled. Notes on this clone: Its antigen is unidentified.

The repertoire was sequenced with immunoSEQ multiplex PCR; TCRdb's copy has only in-frame clones and lacks some. The profile covers under 15,000 clones, with around 86% appearing a single time and about 21% taken by the ten largest. The germline CDR1 and CDR2 sequences are SGHRS and YFSETQ. The V end lost 6 bases, the J end lost 5 bases, and 11 bases lay between the germline ends. The CDR3 length is 13 residues. V and J are TRBV5-1 and TRBJ2-2; possible D gene TRBD1, 6 bases. Sample: CD4+ or CD8+ T cells sorted from blood, taken in a trial of the OX40 agonist ivuxolimab. The receptor's source is an adult with an advanced solid tumor such as melanoma, head and neck, liver or kidney cancer. In nucleotides, the CDR3 is TGCGCCAGCAAACAGGGCGGGACCGGGGAGCTGTTTTTT. Its translation: CASKQGGTGELFF. The full variable domain, completed using reference TRBV5-1 and TRBJ2-2, is KAGVTQTPRYLIKTRGQQVTLSCSPISGHRSVSWYQQTPGQGLQFLFEYFSETQRNKGNFPGRFSGRQFSNSRSEMNVSTLELGDSALYLCASKQGGTGELFFGEGSRLTVL.